This TCR beta chain appears in the sequencing data of a study of cytomegalovirus exposure and HLA in healthy donors. Turning to the study itself: Earlier, some 200 million T cells were analyzed, and approximately 110 million unique TCR beta sequences were found among them.

Study findings and constraints: Earlier analysis found most TCR beta V segments productive about 87% or about 30% of the time. There were some public TCRs occurring in many donors, but most TCR sequences were rare. TCR beta sequences reportedly predicted most subjects' HLA-A and HLA-B alleles accurately.

60 Vbeta and 13 Jbeta primers were used in PCR. The method was immunoSEQ multiplex PCR; TCRdb's version includes in-frame clones alone and lacks a portion of them. This table has some 200,000 clones, 82% appearing once. Turning to this clone: Its antigen remains unidentified.

The germline gives CDR1 MNHNY, CDR2 SVGAGI (reference sequence). This CDR3 is built from 15 residues. Trimming shortened V by 2 bases and J by 2 bases, and 11 bases separated the two germline ends. The sequenced material came from PBMCs. The chain has TRBV6-6 and TRBJ2-3; D is ambiguous. This TCR derives from a woman aged 45-60 years in good health and CMV-seropositive. The CDR3 is CASSYSAASTDTQYF. The CDR3 region has the DNA TGTGCCAGCAGTTACAGTGCGGCGTCCACAGATACGCAGTATTTT.